The 8 T cell receptor beta chains below were found in one sample sequenced in a study of blood T cell repertoires in COVID-19. Clones were sequenced by immunoSEQ multiplex PCR, and TCRdb holds only the in-frame ones, with some missing. The table has about 85,000 clones, roughly 87% seen once. Sequencing was performed on peripheral blood. These TCRs come from a man aged 55 to 69 with acute or convalescent COVID-19.

The chain has TRBV6-5 and TRBJ2-2, with D perhaps TRBD1 (5 bases). This CDR3 contains 13 residues. V gave up 4 bases and J gave up 6 bases, with 9 bases separating them. The germline V gene encodes CDR1 MNHEY and CDR2 SVGAGI. CDR3 nucleotides: TGTGCCAGCAGTTCACAGGCTTCCGGGGAGCTGTTTTTT. Its translation is CASSSQASGELFF.

J is TRBJ1-2 and V is TRBV18; 9 positions agree with TRBD1. Germline CDR1 and CDR2: KGHSH and LQKENI. This CDR3 comprises 15 residues. Trimming cost V 1 base and J 4 bases; bases outside gene matches: 4. CDR3 nucleotides: TGTGCCAGCTCACCACGGGACAGGGTGGGCTATGGCTACACCTTC. Its translation: CASSPRDRVGYGYTF.

The chain uses TRBV10-3 and TRBJ2-1; 8 bases agree with TRBD1. There are 14 residues in the CDR3. Germline V gene sequence: CDR1 ENHRY, CDR2 SYGVKD. The J segment lost 7 bases and the V segment lost 7 bases, leaving 9 bases of the junction unmatched. CDR3 bases: TGTGCCATCACCCCGGGACAGGCAATGAATGAGCAGTTCTTC. Its protein is CAITPGQAMNEQFF.

The rearrangement joins TRBV10-2 to TRBJ2-5; TRBD1 matches 7 bases. Germline CDR1 reads WSHSY; CDR2 reads SAAADI. The junction had 6 bases not matched to a gene; V was cut back by 7 bases and J by 4 bases. The CDR3 runs 13 residues. The CDR3 nucleotides read TGCGCCAGCACCGACAGGGTCGGAGAGACCCAGTACTTC. This codes for CASTDRVGETQYF.

This chain links TRBV7-2 with TRBJ1-6, with TRBD1 matching 7 bases. Germline values: CDR1 SGHTA, CDR2 FQGNSA. Trimming at V came to 5 bases and at J to 6 bases, leaving 4 bases not matched to a gene. The length of the CDR3 is 14 residues. CDR3 sequence (DNA): TGTGCCAGCAGCCCGACAGGGAGTAATTCACCCCTCCACTTT. Translation gives CASSPTGSNSPLHF.

The rearrangement uses TRBV30 and TRBJ2-7; tentative D call: TRBD1 (6 bases). V was trimmed by 5 bases and J by 7 bases, leaving 21 bases between them. There are 14 residues in the CDR3. Looked up from germline, CDR1 is GTSNPN and CDR2 is SVGIG (reference sequence). This chain's CDR3 is CAWWAPGHLMEQYF. In DNA form, the CDR3 reads TGTGCCTGGTGGGCTCCGGGACATCTAATGGAGCAGTACTTC. The full variable domain, rest sourced from reference TRBV30 and TRBJ2-7, is SQTIHQWPATLVQPVGSPLSLECTVEGTSNPNLYWYRQAAGRGLQLLFYSVGIGQISSEVPQNLSASRPQDRQFILSSKKLLLSDSGFYLCAWWAPGHLMEQYFGPGTRLTVT.

This clone was observed a handful of times. J is TRBJ2-5 and V is TRBV7-9, with D possibly matching TRBD2 (6 bases). The CDR3 length is 14 residues. Germline CDR1 is SEHNR and CDR2 is FQNEAQ (reference sequence). Trimming left V 1 base short and J 7 bases short, with 13 bases between. The CDR3 loop reads CASSLEAGGGTQYF. DNA for the CDR3: TGTGCCAGCAGCTTAGAGGCCGGGGGAGGGACCCAGTACTTC.

The chain carries TRBV7-2 and TRBJ1-1, with D possibly being TRBD1 (5 bases). The CDR3 is 13 residues long. Germline V gene lookup returns CDR1 SGHTA and CDR2 FQGNSA. V was cut by 1 base and J by 10 bases, with 13 bases left in between. The CDR3 protein is CASSLGFPGGAFF. CDR3 sequence (DNA): TGTGCCAGCAGCTTAGGGTTCCCGGGGGGAGCTTTCTTT.